The clone carrying this T cell receptor (beta chain) has ten or more counts. The antigen is undetermined. This sample was taken from a study of identical twins. Study-level points and caveats: Memory repertoires showed no such pattern, whereas abundant cord blood beta clonotypes carried fewer insertions. The conclusions drew on cross-sectional statistical analysis instead of tracking the same donors.

V lost 2 bases, J lost 2 bases, and 13 bases lay in between. Germline CDR1 is ENHRY and CDR2 is SYGVKD. The CDR3 consists of 15 residues. Each CDR3 protein gets one entry after TCRdb re-called the 5' RACE reads with MiXCR. This sample has roughly 1.6 million distinct CDR3 sequences; around a third occur once, and the top ten carry around 0.25%. The chain joins TRBV10-3 to TRBJ2-7; D not certain. The TCR was taken from a newborn girl in good health. The sequenced sample consisted of cord blood. CDR3 nucleotides: TGTGCCATCAGTGAGCCCTCGCCAAAAGCCTACGAGCAGTACTTC. It translates to CAISEPSPKAYEQYF.